This TCR beta chain was profiled in a study of T-cell reconstitution after alpha-beta-depleted transplantation in children. Using unique molecular identifiers, the investigators prepared the TCRbeta library. In TCRdb, the PCR reads were re-called with MiXCR into one record per CDR3 protein. The table includes hundreds of thousands of distinct CDR3 sequences, about 16% detected once. This receptor was taken from a male patient younger than 18 who had a stem cell transplant for acute lymphoblastic leukemia, so the T cells may come from the graft donor. The starting material was PBMCs, mostly from graft donor cells, obtained 360 days after TCRalphabeta/CD19-depleted stem cell transplant.

The CDR3 sequence: CASFGLSYEQYF. CDR3 DNA sequence: TGTGCCAGCTTTGGACTTTCCTACGAGCAGTACTTC. The chain joins TRBV2 to TRBJ2-7; a possible D gene is TRBD2 (5 bases). CDR3 length: 12 amino acids. Between the trimmed V and J ends, which lost 8 bases and 1 base, there was a span of 9 bases. CDR1 and CDR2 (germline): SNHLY, FYNNEI. The complete variable domain, with remaining parts taken from reference TRBV2 and TRBJ2-7, reads EPEVTQTPSHQVTQMGQEVILRCVPISNHLYFYWYRQILGQKVEFLVSFYNNEISEKSEIFDDQFSVERPDGSNFTLKIRSTKLEDSAMYFCASFGLSYEQYFGPGTRLTVT.